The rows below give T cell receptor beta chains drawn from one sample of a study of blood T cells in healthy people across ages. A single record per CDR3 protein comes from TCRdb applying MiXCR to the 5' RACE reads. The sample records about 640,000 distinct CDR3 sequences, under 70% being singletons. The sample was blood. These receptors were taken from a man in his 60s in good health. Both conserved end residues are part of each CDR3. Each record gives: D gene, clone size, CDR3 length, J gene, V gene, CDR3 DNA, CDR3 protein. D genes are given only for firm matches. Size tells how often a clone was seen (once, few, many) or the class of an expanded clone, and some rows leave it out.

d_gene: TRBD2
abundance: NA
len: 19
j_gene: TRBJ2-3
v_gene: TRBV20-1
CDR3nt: TGCAGTGCTCCATCGCTCTCCGGGACTAGCGGGAGGGCCACAGATACGCAGTATTTT
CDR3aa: CSAPSLSGTSGRATDTQYF

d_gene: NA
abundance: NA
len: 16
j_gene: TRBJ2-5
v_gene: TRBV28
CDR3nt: TGTGCCAGCAGTTTATGGTCCACAGGGGGGGTAGAGACCCAGTACTTC
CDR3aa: CASSLWSTGGVETQYF

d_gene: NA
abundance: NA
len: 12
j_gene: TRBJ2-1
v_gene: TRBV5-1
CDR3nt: TGCGCCAGCAGCCCCGGACAGCTTGAGCAGTTCTTC
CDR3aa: CASSPGQLEQFF

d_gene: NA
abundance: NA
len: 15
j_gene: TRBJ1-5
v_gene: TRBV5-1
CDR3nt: TGCGCCAGCAGCCCCAGGGGAGGGGGCAATCAGCCCCAGCATTTT
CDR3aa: CASSPRGGGNQPQHF

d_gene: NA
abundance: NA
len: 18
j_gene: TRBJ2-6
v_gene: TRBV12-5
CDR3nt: TGTGCTAGTGCCTTATATCCCCACACCCTCTCTGGGTCCAACGTCCTGACTTTC
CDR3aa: CASALYPHTLSGSNVLTF

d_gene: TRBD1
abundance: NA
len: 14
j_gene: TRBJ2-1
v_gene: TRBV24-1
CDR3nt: TGTGCCACCAGTGGCCTACCAGGGACAGGCGAGCAGTTCTTC
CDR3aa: CATSGLPGTGEQFF

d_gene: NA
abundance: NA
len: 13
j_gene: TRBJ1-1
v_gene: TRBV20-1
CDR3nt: TGCAGTGCTAGCTACGGGGCGAACACTGAAGCTTTCTTT
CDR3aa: CSASYGANTEAFF

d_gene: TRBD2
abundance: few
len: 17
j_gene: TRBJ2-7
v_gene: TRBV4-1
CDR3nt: TGCGCCAGCAGCCAAGATTCGGCTAGCGGGGGCTCCTACGAGCAGTACTTC
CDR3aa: CASSQDSASGGSYEQYF

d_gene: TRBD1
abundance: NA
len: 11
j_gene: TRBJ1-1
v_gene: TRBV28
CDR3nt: TGTGCCACCGGCGGACAGGCAGGAGCTTTCTTT
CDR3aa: CATGGQAGAFF

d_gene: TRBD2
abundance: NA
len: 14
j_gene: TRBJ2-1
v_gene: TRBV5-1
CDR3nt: TGCGCCAGCAGCTGGGGGAGGGTACCCAATGAGCAGTTCTTC
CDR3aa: CASSWGRVPNEQFF

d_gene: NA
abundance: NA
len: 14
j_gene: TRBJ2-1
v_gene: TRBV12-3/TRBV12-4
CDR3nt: TGTGCCAGCAGTCCGGCAGGGACCAACAATGAGCAGTTCTTC
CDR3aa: CASSPAGTNNEQFF

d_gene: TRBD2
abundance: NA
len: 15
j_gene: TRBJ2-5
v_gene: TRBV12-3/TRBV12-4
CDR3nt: TGTGCCAGCAGCCGAAGCGGGGGGTCTGAAGAGACCCAGTACTTC
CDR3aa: CASSRSGGSEETQYF

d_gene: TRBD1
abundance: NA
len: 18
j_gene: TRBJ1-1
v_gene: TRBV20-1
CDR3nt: TGCAGTGCTAGAGGCCACGGACAGGGGGGCCACATGAACACTGAAGCTTTCTTT
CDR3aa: CSARGHGQGGHMNTEAFF

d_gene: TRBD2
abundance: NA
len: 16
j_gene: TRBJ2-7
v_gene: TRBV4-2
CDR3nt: TGTGCCAGCAGCCAAGACCAACTAGCGGGCTCCTACGAGCAGTACTTC
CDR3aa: CASSQDQLAGSYEQYF

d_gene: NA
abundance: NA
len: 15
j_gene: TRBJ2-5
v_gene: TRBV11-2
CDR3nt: TGTGCCAGCAGCTTAGGGACCCAGATCACGGAGACCCAGTACTTC
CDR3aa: CASSLGTQITETQYF

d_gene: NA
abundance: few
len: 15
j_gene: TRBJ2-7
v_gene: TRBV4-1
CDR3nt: TGCGCCAGCAGCCCCGGGGCTACTACTTCCTACGAGCAGTACTTC
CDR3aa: CASSPGATTSYEQYF

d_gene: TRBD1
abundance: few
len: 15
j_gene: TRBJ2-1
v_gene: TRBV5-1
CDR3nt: TGCGCCAGCAGCTTGGAGGGACAGGGAGACAATGAGCAGTTCTTC
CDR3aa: CASSLEGQGDNEQFF

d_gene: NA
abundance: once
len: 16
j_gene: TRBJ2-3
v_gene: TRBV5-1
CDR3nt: TGCGCCAGCAGCTTGGGGGGCGACCCGCGCACAGATACGCAGTATTTT
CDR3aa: CASSLGGDPRTDTQYF

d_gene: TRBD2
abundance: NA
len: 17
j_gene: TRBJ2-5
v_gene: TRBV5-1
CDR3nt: TGCGCCAGCAGCTTCGGGCTAGCGGGGACAAAACAAGAGACCCAGTACTTC
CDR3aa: CASSFGLAGTKQETQYF

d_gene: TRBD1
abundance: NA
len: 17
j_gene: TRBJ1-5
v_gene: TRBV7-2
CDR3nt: TGTGCCAGCAGCCAGATCGGGACAGGGGATAGCAATCAGCCCCAGCATTTT
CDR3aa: CASSQIGTGDSNQPQHF

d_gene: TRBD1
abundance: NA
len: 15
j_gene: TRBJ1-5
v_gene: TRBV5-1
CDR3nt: TGCGCCAGCAACGAAGGGACAGGGGAGAATCAGCCCCAGCATTTT
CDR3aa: CASNEGTGENQPQHF

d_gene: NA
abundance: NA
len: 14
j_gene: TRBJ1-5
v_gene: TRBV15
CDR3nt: TGTGCCACCAGCAGAGAAGGGGGCAATCAGCCCCAGCATTTT
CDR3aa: CATSREGGNQPQHF

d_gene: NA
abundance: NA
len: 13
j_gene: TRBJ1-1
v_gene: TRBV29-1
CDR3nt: TGCAGCGTTCGGGACACCATGAACAGTGAAGCTTTCTTT
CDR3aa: CSVRDTMNSEAFF

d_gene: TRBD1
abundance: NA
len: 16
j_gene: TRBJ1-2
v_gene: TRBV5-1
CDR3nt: TGCGCCAGCAGCTTGGCCATGGACAGGGCGGGCTATGGCTACACCTTC
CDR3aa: CASSLAMDRAGYGYTF